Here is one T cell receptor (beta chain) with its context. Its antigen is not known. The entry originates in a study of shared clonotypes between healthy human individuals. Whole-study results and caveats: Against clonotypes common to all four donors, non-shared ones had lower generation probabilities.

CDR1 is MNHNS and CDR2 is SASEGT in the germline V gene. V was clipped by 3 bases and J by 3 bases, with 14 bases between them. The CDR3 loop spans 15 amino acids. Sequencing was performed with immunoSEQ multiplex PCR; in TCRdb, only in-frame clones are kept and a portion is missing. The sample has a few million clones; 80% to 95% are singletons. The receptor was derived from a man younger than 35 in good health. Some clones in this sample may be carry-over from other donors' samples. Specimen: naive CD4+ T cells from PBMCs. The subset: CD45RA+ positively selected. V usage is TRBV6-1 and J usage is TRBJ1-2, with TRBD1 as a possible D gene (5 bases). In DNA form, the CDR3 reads TGTGCCAGCAGTGAGGTTTTGGGGCTGGACTATGGCTACACCTTC. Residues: CASSEVLGLDYGYTF.